A selection of T cell receptor beta chains follows, all from one sample in a study of T-cell memory formation after mild COVID-19. TCRdb fed the 5' RACE reads into MiXCR, producing one record per CDR3 protein. The sample records 350,000 to 400,000 distinct CDR3 sequences, around 21% being singletons. The sequencing input was PBMCs or a T cell subset sorted from them (not recorded which). All receptors derive from an adult woman who had mild COVID-19 (a few samples of this study predate the infection). Cell type and time point are not known. Each CDR3 is given with its conserved first and last residue. A D gene is named only where the DNA matches it firmly. For some rows the clone size is stated as once, few or many, or as a class when expanded; others skip it.

j_call	v_call	clone_size	d_call	cdr3_aa	cdr3_nt
TRBJ2-7	TRBV14	.	.	CASSRSGKGYEQYF	TGTGCCAGCAGCCGATCAGGGAAGGGCTACGAGCAGTACTTC
TRBJ2-7	TRBV30	.	.	CAWRWGAYEQYF	TGTGCCTGGAGGTGGGGTGCCTACGAGCAGTACTTC
TRBJ1-1	TRBV7-2	many	.	CASSLLGGNTEAFF	TGTGCCAGCAGTTTATTGGGGGGGAACACTGAAGCTTTCTTT
TRBJ2-5	TRBV24-1	.	TRBD2	CATSDPRSSGRASQETQYF	TGTGCCACCAGTGATCCGAGATCTAGCGGGAGGGCAAGCCAAGAGACCCAGTACTTC
TRBJ1-5	TRBV6-1	.	.	CASSLTVDQPQHF	TGTGCCAGCAGTTTGACAGTGGATCAGCCCCAGCATTTT
TRBJ1-5	TRBV11-2	.	.	CASSHNNQPQHF	TGTGCCAGCAGCCACAACAATCAGCCCCAGCATTTT
TRBJ2-1	TRBV5-1	few	TRBD2	CASSTTLAGGYNEQFF	TGCGCCAGCAGCACCACGCTAGCGGGGGGCTACAATGAGCAGTTCTTC
TRBJ1-2	TRBV12-3/TRBV12-4	few	.	CASSNSDSEDNYGYTF	TGTGCCAGCAGTAACTCAGACAGCGAAGACAACTATGGCTACACCTTC
TRBJ2-7	TRBV2	few	TRBD2	CASCAGGPSEQYF	TGTGCCAGCTGTGCGGGAGGGCCTAGCGAGCAGTACTTC
TRBJ2-5	TRBV10-3	few	.	CASSDGAVGTQYF	TGTGCCTCTTCGGACGGGGCAGTAGGGACCCAGTACTTC
TRBJ2-1	TRBV2	.	.	CASSPNGGNYNEQFF	TGTGCCAGCAGTCCCAACGGGGGAAACTACAATGAGCAGTTCTTC
TRBJ2-3	TRBV7-2	.	.	CASSLGGALFLDTQYF	TGTGCCAGCAGCTTAGGGGGGGCCCTTTTTTTGGATACGCAGTATTTT
TRBJ2-2	TRBV7-9	.	TRBD1	CASSAAPGQDRTGELFF	TGTGCCAGCAGCGCTGCACCTGGACAGGATCGGACCGGGGAGCTGTTTTTT
TRBJ2-7	TRBV30	.	.	CAWSVGLEQYF	TGTGCCTGGAGTGTCGGGCTCGAGCAGTACTTC
TRBJ2-1	TRBV19	.	.	CASSIGMAPAYNEQFF	TGTGCCAGTAGTATCGGTATGGCCCCCGCCTACAATGAGCAGTTCTTC
TRBJ2-2	TRBV5-1	few	.	CASSFGQLNTGELFF	TGCGCCAGCAGCTTCGGACAGTTGAACACCGGGGAGCTGTTTTTT
TRBJ2-1	TRBV11-2	.	.	CASSFRRGRLILSYNEQFF	TGTGCCAGCAGCTTTAGGAGAGGTAGGCTCATCCTTTCCTACAATGAGCAGTTCTTC
TRBJ1-1	TRBV13	.	.	CASSSPGTEAFF	TGTGCCAGCAGCTCCCCAGGCACTGAAGCTTTCTTT
TRBJ1-4	TRBV7-2	few	.	CASSYYRDEKLFF	TGTGCCAGCAGTTATTACAGGGATGAAAAACTGTTTTTT
TRBJ2-3	TRBV7-9	.	.	CASSFRSSTDTQYF	TGTGCCAGCAGCTTCCGCAGTAGCACAGATACGCAGTATTTT
TRBJ2-5	TRBV7-9	few	.	CASSLESSRETQYF	TGTGCCAGCAGCTTAGAGTCCAGTAGGGAGACCCAGTACTTC
TRBJ2-3	TRBV9	few	TRBD2	CASSALAGTTDTQYF	TGTGCCAGCAGCGCGCTAGCGGGAACCACAGATACGCAGTATTTT
TRBJ2-1	TRBV3-1	.	TRBD1	CASSSTGARDEQFF	TGTGCCAGCAGCAGCACAGGGGCAAGGGATGAGCAGTTCTTC
TRBJ1-1	TRBV12-3/TRBV12-4	few	.	CASSLDLNTEASF	TGTGCCAGCAGTTTAGACCTGAACACTGAAGCTTCCTTT
TRBJ2-3	TRBV4-1	.	.	CASSSSGGPLRSQGVGDTQYF	TGCGCCAGCAGCAGTAGCGGGGGCCCCCTTCGGTCACAGGGGGTTGGAGATACGCAGTATTTT
TRBJ2-7	TRBV15	few	.	CATSRVGRGGRSYEQYF	TGTGCCACCAGCAGAGTCGGAAGGGGGGGGAGGTCCTACGAGCAGTACTTC
TRBJ2-7	TRBV20-1	.	TRBD2	CSARGLAVYEQYF	TGCAGTGCTAGGGGGCTAGCGGTCTACGAGCAGTACTTC
TRBJ2-1	TRBV20-1	.	.	CSASGGGGYNEQFF	TGCAGTGCTAGTGGTGGTGGGGGATACAATGAGCAGTTCTTC